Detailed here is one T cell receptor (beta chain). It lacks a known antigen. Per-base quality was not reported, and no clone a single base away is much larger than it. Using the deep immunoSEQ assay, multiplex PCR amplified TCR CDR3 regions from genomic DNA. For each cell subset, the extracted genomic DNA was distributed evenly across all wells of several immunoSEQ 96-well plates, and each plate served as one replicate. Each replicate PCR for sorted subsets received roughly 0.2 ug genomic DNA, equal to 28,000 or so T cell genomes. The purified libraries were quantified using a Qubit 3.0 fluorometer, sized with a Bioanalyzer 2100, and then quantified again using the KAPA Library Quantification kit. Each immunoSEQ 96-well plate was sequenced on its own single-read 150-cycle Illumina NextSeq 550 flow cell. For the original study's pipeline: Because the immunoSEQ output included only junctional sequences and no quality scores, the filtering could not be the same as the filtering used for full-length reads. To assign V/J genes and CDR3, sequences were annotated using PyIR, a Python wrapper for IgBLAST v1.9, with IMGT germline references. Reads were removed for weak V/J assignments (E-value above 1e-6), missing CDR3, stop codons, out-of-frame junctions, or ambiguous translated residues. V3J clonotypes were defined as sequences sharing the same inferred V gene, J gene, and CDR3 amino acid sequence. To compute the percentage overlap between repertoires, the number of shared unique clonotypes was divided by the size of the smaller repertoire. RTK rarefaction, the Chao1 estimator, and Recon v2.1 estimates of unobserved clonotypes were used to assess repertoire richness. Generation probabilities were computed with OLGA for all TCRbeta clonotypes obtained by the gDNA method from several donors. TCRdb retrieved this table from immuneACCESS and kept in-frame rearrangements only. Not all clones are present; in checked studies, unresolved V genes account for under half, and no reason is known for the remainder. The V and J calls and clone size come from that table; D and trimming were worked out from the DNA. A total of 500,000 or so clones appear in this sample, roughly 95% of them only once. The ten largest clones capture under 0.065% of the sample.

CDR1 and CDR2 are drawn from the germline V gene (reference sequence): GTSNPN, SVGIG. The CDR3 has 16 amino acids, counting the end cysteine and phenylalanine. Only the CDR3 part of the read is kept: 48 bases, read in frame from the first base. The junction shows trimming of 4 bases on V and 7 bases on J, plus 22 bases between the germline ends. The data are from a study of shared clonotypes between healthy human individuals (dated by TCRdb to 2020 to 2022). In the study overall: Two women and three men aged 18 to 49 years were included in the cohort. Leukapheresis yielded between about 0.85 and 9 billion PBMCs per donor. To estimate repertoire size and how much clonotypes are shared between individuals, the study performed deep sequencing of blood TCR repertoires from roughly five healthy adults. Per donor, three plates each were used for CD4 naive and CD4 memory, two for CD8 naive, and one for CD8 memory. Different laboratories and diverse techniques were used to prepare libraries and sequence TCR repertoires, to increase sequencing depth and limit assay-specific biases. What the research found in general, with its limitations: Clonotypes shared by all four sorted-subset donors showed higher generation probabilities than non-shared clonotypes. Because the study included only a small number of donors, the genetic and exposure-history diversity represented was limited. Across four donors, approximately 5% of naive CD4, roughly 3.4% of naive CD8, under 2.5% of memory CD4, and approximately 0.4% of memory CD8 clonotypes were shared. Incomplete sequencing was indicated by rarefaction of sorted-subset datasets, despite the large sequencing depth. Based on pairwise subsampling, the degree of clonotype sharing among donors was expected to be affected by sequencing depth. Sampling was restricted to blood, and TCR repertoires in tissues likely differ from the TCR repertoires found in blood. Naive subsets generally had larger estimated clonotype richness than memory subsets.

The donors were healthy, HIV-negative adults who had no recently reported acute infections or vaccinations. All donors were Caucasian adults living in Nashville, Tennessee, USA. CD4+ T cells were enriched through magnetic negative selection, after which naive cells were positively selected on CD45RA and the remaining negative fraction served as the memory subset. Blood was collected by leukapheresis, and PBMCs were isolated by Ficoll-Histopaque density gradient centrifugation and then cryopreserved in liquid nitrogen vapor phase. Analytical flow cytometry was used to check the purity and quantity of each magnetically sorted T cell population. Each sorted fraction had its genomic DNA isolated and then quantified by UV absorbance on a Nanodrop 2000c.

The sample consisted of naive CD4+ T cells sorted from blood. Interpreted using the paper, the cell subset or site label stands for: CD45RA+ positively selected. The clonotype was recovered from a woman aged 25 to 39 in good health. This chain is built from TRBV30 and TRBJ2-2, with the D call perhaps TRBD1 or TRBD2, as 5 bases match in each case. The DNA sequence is TGTGCCTGGAACTTAGGGGTACTGAGGGCTAGCGGGGAGCTGTTTTTT. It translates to CAWNLGVLRASGELFF.